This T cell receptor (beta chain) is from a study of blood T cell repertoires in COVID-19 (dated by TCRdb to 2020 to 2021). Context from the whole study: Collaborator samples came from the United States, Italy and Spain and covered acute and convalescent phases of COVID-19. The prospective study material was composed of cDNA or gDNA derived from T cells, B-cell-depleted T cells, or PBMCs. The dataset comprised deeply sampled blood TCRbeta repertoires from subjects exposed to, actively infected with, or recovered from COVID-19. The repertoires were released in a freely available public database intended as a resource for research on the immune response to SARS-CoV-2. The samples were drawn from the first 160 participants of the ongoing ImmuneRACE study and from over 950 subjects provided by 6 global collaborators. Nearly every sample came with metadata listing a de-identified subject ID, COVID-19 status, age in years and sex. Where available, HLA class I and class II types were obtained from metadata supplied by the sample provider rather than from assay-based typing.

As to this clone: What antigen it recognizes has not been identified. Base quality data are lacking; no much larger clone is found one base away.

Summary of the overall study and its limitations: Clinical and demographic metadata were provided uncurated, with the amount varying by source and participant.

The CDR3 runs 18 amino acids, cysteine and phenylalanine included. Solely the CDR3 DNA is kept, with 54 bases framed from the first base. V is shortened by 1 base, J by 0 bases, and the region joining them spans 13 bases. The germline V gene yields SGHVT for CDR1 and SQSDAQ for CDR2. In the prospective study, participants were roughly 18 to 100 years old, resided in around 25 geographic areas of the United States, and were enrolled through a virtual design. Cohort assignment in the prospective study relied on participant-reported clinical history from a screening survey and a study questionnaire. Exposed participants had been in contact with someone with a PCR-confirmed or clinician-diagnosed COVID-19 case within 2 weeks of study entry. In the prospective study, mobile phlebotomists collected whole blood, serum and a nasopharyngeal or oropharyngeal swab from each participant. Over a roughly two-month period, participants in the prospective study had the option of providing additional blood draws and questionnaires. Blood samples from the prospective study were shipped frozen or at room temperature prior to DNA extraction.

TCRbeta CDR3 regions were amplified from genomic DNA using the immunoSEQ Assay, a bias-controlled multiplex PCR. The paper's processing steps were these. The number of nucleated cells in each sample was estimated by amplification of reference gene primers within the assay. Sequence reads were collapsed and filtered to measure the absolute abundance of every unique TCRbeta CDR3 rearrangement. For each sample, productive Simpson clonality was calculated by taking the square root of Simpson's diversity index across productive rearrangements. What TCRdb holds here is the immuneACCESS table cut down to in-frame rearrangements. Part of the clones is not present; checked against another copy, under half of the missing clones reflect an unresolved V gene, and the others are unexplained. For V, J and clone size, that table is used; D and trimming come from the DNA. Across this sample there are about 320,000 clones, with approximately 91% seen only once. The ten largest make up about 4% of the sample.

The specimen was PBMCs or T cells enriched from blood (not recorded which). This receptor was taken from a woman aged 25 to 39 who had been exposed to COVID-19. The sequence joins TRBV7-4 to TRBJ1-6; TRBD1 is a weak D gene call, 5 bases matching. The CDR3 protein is CASSLDLGEISYNSPLHF. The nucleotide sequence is TGTGCCAGCAGCTTAGACTTAGGGGAAATCTCCTATAATTCACCCCTCCACTTT.